Included here is one TCR beta chain sequence, with context. Antigen unknown. TEMRA cells were FACS-enriched and CD8+ and CD4+ T cells negatively isolated. The source of the sample is a study of CD8 T cells in Susac syndrome. Study in general: Susac syndrome patients were untreated, on corticosteroids with some adding intravenous immunoglobulin, or on intravenous immunoglobulin only. Study-wide findings and caveats: Only a relatively small number of individuals were included in the TCR sequencing and HLA analysis.

RNA was extracted with the RNeasy kit, and a quantity of roughly 0.5 to 1 ug was reverse transcribed using random hexamers. An immunoSEQ multiplex PCR generated amplified TCR beta CDR3 products spanning 54 Vbeta and 13 Jbeta. TCRdb independently ran MiXCR on the immunoSEQ multiplex PCR reads; one entry per CDR3 protein. This table holds approximately 190,000 distinct CDR3 sequences, 95% found once. The CDR3 has 14 residues. Germline lookup yields CDR1 SGHAT and CDR2 FQNNGV. V lost 4 bases and J 4 bases, leaving 11 bases between the germline ends. J is TRBJ2-1 and V is TRBV11-2; a possible D gene is TRBD2 (5 bases). The receptor was derived from a human donor with Susac syndrome. The sample taken for sequencing was CD8+ T cells from PBMCs. CDR3 in amino acids: CASSSGRRYNEQFF. In DNA, the CDR3 is TGTGCCAGCAGCTCAGGTCGGAGGTACAATGAGCAGTTCTTC.